This T cell receptor (beta chain) was sequenced for a study of T cells in localized non-small cell lung cancer. Libraries were prepared by immunoSEQ multiplex PCR; TCRdb keeps only in-frame clonotypes and omits some of them. The table shows more than 30,000 clones, with roughly 88% occurring only once. The CDR3 is 15 amino acids. Trimming removed 3 bases at V and 0 bases at J, with 11 bases between. Looked up from germline, CDR1 is KGHSH and CDR2 is LQKENI. Study-level points and caveats: In the blood, greater T cell density corresponded to longer overall survival. Among the tissues sampled, uninvolved adjacent lung had the highest T cell clonality, above tumor. Analysis by sequencing included only one tumor region, so heterogeneity remains possible. Adjacent lung exhibited a median of 57 among the 100 most abundant tumor clones.

As to this clone: The antigen remains unidentified.

The TCR sequence derives from a woman between 35 and 70 years old with stage III lung adenocarcinoma. The J gene is TRBJ2-5, the V gene TRBV18, with a possible D match to TRBD2 (6 bases). Sequences were derived from peripheral blood mononuclear cells, sampled before any cancer treatment. CDR3 in DNA: TGTGCCAGCTCACCGAGGAGGGGCGACCAAGAGACCCAGTACTTC. Its translation is CASSPRRGDQETQYF.